These 14 T cell receptor beta chains came from one sample sequenced in a study of cytomegalovirus exposure and HLA in healthy donors. The PCR used 60 Vbeta and 13 Jbeta primers. Profiling relied on immunoSEQ multiplex PCR, and the TCRdb table lists in-frame clones only, not all of them. The sample records some 130,000 clones, about 72% being singletons. Sequenced input: PBMCs. Source of these receptors: a female donor in good health and CMV-seronegative.

This rearrangement joins TRBV28 to TRBJ2-7, with 10 bases aligning to TRBD2. This CDR3 has 15 amino acids. Germline V gene sequence: CDR1 MDHEN, CDR2 SYDVKM. The V segment lost 4 bases and the J segment 5 bases; nucleotides outside the gene matches: 8. This CDR3 is CASSSRLAGVDEQYF. The CDR3, as DNA: TGTGCCAGCAGTTCCCGTCTAGCGGGAGTCGACGAGCAGTACTTC.

This clone came up a few times. CDR3 amino acids: CASSLVGTGGNEKLFF. DNA for the CDR3: TGCGCCAGCAGCTTGGTTGGGACAGGAGGAAATGAAAAACTGTTTTTT. This rearrangement joins TRBV5-1 to TRBJ1-4; the match to TRBD1 covers 8 bases. This CDR3 region has 16 residues. Germline assignment: CDR1 SGHRS and CDR2 YFSETQ. The V segment lost 0 bases and the J segment 5 bases; nucleotides outside the gene matches: 6.

The V and J genes are TRBV18 and TRBJ2-7; 7 nucleotides agree with TRBD1. Trimming removed 5 bases from V and 2 bases from J; junction bases left unmatched: 9. This CDR3 is built from 15 residues. Germline CDR1 is KGHSH and CDR2 is LQKENI. The chain's CDR3 is CASSALGQVTYEQYF. In DNA, the CDR3 is TGTGCCAGCTCAGCACTAGGACAGGTCACCTACGAGCAGTACTTC.

The chain has TRBV11-2 and TRBJ2-3, with D tentatively TRBD1 (6 bases). This CDR3 spans 16 amino acids. CDR1 is SGHAT, CDR2 FQNNGV, per germline. Trimming stripped 5 bases from V and 0 bases from J, with 15 bases between. CDR3 sequence reads: CASSLRQVASTDTQYF. The DNA for the CDR3 is TGTGCCAGCAGCCTTAGACAGGTTGCTAGCACAGATACGCAGTATTTT. Supplemented by reference TRBV11-2 and TRBJ2-3, the full variable domain reads EAGVAQSPRYKIIEKRQSVAFWCNPISGHATLYWYQQILGQGPKLLIQFQNNGVVDDSQLPKDRFSAERLKGVDSTLKIQPAKLEDSAVYLCASSLRQVASTDTQYFGPGTRLTVL.

In this sample, this clone turned up a few times. The chain joins TRBV7-2 to TRBJ2-2; TRBD2 agrees at 7 bases. CDR3 length equals 15 residues. J gave up 3 bases and V 1 base, and 2 bases lay outside the gene matches. Germline lookup yields CDR1 SGHTA and CDR2 FQGNSA. CDR3 protein: CASSLGAGDTGELFF. Here the CDR3 DNA reads TGTGCCAGCAGCTTAGGGGCGGGGGACACCGGGGAGCTGTTTTTT.

The rearrangement links TRBV6-6 to TRBJ1-1; 7 bases align to TRBD1. Germline CDR1 MNHNY, CDR2 SVGAGI (reference sequence). Trimming at V came to 2 bases and at J to 5 bases, leaving 8 bases not matched to a gene. The CDR3 extends over 15 amino acids. CDR3 coding DNA: TGTGCCAGCAGTTACCTTCAGGGGGGTGGGACTGAAGCTTTCTTT. Translating gives CASSYLQGGGTEAFF.

J is TRBJ1-5 and V is TRBV7-6; D gene ambiguous. This CDR3 has 15 amino acids. V gave up 5 bases and J gave up 7 bases, with 18 bases separating them. The germline gives CDR1 SGHVS, CDR2 FNYEAQ. The CDR3 loop reads CASSPSPLPGQPQHF. CDR3 sequence (DNA): TGTGCCAGCAGCCCATCCCCCCTCCCGGGGCAGCCCCAGCATTTT.

The chain recombines TRBV5-8 with TRBJ2-3; TRBD1 might be the D (6 bases). The CDR3 extends over 13 amino acids. Trimming removed 6 bases at V and 6 bases at J, with 14 bases between. Germline V gives CDR1 SGHTS, CDR2 YDEGEE. Here the CDR3 reads CASTSRGWDTQYF. In nucleotides, the CDR3 is TGTGCCAGCACCTCAAGGGGGTGGGATACGCAGTATTTT.

The chain combines TRBV5-6 with TRBJ2-7; the match to TRBD1 covers 10 bases. CDR3 length: 14 amino acids. Trimming removed 3 bases from V and 5 bases from J; junction bases left unmatched: 5. Per germline, CDR1 SGHDT and CDR2 YYEEEE. CDR3 in amino acids: CASSSTGGPNEQYF. As DNA, the CDR3 is TGTGCCAGCAGCTCGACAGGGGGCCCCAACGAGCAGTACTTC.

The chain links TRBV7-8 to TRBJ2-2, with D possibly TRBD2 on 6 matching bases. In germline, CDR1 is SGHVS, CDR2 FQNEAQ. The CDR3 contains 13 residues. Trimming left V 3 bases short and J 6 bases short, with 8 bases between. CDR3 DNA sequence: TGTGCCAGCAGCTTCGGGGGTTCCGGGGAGCTGTTTTTT. It specifies CASSFGGSGELFF.

On this clone: The same CDR3 arises from other DNA sequences in this sample as well. The rearrangement uses TRBV5-1 and TRBJ2-7; 7 bases agree with TRBD1. CDR1 is SGHRS, CDR2 YFSETQ, per germline. V dropped 0 bases and J dropped 1; count of bases not matched to a gene: 4. The CDR3 extends over 15 amino acids. CDR3 protein: CASSLAGGSSYEQYF. CDR3 in DNA: TGCGCCAGCAGCTTGGCAGGGGGTAGTTCCTACGAGCAGTACTTC.

For the CDR3, the DNA is TGTGCCAGCAGCCAAATAGGACTAGCGGAGGACACCGGGGAGCTGTTTTTT. Amino acids: CASSQIGLAEDTGELFF. This chain links TRBV14 with TRBJ2-2; 10 bases fit TRBD2. The CDR3 contains 17 residues. Trimming removed 2 bases from V and 3 bases from J; junction bases left unmatched: 6. Germline V gives CDR1 SGHDN, CDR2 FVKESK.

This sequence joins TRBV7-9 and TRBJ2-5, with 9 positions matching TRBD1. V was clipped by 5 bases and J by 6 bases; unmatched bases: 10. CDR1 is SEHNR and CDR2 is FQNEAQ in the germline V gene (reference sequence). The CDR3 is made up of 15 amino acids. This CDR3 reads CASSQATGGWKTQYF. The CDR3 DNA reads as TGTGCCAGCAGCCAAGCCACAGGGGGCTGGAAGACCCAGTACTTC.

About this clone itself: A read error may account for a junction end that differs from germline. V gene TRBV6-1 combines with J gene TRBJ1-5; 9 bases fit TRBD1. CDR3 length: 13 residues. Germline CDR1 reads MNHNS; CDR2 reads SASEGT. CDR3: CASSQDRGGSQHF. CDR3 in DNA: TGTGCTAGCAGTCAGGACAGGGGAGGTTCCCAGCATTTT.